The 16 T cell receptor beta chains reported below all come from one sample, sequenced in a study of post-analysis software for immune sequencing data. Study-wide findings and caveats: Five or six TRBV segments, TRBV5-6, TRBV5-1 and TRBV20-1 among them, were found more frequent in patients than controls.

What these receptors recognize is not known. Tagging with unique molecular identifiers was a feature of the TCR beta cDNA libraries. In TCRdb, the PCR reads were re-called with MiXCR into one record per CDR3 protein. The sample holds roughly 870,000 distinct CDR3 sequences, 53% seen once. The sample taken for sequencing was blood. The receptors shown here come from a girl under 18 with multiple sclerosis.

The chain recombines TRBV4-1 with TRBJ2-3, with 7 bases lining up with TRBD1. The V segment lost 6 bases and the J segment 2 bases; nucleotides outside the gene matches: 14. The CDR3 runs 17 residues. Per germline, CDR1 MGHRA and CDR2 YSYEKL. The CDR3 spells CASSLQGGTTTTDTQYF. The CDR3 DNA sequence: TGCGCCAGCAGTCTGCAAGGGGGCACTACGACCACAGATACGCAGTATTTT.

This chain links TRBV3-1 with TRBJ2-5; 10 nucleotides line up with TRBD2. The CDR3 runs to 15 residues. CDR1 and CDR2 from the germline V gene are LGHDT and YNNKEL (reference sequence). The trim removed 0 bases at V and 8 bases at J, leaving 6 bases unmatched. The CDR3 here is CASSQEWLAGDTQYF. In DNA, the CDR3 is TGTGCCAGCAGCCAAGAGTGGCTAGCGGGGGATACCCAGTACTTC.

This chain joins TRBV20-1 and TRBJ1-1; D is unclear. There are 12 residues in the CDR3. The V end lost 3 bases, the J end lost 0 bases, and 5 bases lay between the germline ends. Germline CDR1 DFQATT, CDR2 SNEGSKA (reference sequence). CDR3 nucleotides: TGCAGTGCTAGCGGCCTGAACACTGAAGCTTTCTTT. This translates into CSASGLNTEAFF.

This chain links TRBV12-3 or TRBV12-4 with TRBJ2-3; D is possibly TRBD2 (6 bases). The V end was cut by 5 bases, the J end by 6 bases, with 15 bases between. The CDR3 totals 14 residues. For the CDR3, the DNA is TGTGCCAGCAGTGGGTCCCCCCGGGGGGATACGCAGTATTTT. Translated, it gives CASSGSPRGDTQYF.

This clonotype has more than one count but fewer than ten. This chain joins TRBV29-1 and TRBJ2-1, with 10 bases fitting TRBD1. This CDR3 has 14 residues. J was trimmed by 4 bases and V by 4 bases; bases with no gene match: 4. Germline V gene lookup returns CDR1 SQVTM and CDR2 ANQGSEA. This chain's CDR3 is CSVAPGQGYNEQFF. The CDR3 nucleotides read TGCAGCGTTGCCCCGGGACAGGGGTACAATGAGCAGTTCTTC.

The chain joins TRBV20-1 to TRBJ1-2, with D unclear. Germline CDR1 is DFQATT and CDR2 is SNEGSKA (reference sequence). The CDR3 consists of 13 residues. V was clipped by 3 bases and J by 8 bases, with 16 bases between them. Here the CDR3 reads CSARNNPGGGYTF. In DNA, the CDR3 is TGCAGTGCTAGGAACAACCCTGGAGGCGGCTACACCTTC.

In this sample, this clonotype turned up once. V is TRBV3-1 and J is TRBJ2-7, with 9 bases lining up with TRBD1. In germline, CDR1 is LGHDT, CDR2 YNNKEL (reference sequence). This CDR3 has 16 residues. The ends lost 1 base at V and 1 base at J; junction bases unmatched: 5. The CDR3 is CASSQVGGTGSYEQYF. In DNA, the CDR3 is TGTGCCAGCAGCCAAGTAGGGGGGACAGGGTCCTACGAGCAGTACTTC.

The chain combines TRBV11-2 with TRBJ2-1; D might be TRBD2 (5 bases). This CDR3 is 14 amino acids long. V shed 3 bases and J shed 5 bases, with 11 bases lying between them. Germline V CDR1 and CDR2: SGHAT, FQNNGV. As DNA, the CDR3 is TGTGCCAGCAGCTTGGCGAGGGTGGACAATGAGCAGTTCTTC. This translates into CASSLARVDNEQFF.

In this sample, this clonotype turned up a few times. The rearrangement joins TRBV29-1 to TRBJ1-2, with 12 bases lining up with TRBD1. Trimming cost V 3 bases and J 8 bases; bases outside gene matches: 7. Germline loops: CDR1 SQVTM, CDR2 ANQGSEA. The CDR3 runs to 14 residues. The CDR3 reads CSVERDRGLGGYTF. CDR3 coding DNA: TGCAGCGTTGAGAGGGACAGGGGGCTAGGAGGCTACACCTTC.

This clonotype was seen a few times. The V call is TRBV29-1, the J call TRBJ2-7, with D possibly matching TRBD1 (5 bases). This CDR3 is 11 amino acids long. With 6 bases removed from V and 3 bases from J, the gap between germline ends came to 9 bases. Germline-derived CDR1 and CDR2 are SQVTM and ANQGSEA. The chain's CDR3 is CSVQQVYEQYF. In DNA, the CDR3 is TGCAGCGTGCAACAGGTCTACGAGCAGTACTTC.

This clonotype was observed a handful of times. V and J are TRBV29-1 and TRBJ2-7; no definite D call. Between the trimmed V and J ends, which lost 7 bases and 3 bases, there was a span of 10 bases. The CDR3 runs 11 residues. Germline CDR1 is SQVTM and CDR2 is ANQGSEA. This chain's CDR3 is CSARSYYEQYF. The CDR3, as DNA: TGCAGCGCAAGAAGCTACTACGAGCAGTACTTC.

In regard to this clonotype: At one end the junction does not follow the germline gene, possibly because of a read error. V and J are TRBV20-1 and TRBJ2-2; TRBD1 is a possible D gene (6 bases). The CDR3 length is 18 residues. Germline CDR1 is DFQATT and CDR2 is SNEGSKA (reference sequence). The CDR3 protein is CSALGFGTQRGGHNEQFF. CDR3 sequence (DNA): TGCAGTGCCCTTGGGTTCGGGACCCAACGAGGGGGACACAATGAGCAGTTTTTT.

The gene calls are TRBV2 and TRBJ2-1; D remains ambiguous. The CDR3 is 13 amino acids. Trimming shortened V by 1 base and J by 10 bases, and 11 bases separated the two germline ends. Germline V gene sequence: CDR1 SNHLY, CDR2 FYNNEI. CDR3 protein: CASSEDNFAEQFF. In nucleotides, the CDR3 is TGTGCCAGCAGTGAAGACAATTTCGCGGAGCAGTTCTTC.

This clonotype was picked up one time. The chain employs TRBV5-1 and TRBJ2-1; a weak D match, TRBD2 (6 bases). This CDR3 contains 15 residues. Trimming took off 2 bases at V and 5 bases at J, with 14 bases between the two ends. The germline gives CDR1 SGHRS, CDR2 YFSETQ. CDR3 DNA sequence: TGCGCCAGCAGCTTACGGGGGTTTATCGACAATGAGCAGTTCTTC. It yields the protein CASSLRGFIDNEQFF.

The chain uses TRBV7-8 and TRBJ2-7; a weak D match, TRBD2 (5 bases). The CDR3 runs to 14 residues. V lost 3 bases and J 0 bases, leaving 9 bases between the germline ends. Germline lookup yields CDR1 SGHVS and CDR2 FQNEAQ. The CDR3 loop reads CASSFRETSYEQYF. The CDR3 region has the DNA TGTGCCAGCAGCTTCCGGGAAACCTCCTACGAGCAGTACTTC.

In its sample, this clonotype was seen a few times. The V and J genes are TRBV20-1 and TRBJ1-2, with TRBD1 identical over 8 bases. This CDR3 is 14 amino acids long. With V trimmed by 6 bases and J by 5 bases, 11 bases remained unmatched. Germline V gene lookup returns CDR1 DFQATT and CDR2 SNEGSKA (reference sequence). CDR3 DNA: TGCAGTGCGGCTGATCAGGACAGGGATTATGGCTACACCTTC. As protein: CSAADQDRDYGYTF.